This TCR beta chain derives from a study of T cell repertoires in ileal Crohn's disease. Findings of the study overall: High-frequency clones were more common in sorted CD8 than CD4 cells.

A note on this clone: Its specificity is unknown.

Time point defined: neoterminal ileum biopsy at postoperative endoscopy, about 6 months after surgery. Each sample's TCRB immunosequencing used 500 to 550 nanograms of biopsy DNA. Sequencing used immunoSEQ multiplex PCR; TCRdb keeps in-frame clones, though not all of them. This table holds 15,000 to 20,000 clones, approximately 77% found once. The specimen was ileal tissue. The source of this sequence is an adult with Crohn's disease.

CDR3: CASSYAGTGEAFF. The CDR3 DNA follows: TGTGCCAGCAGTTATGCCGGGACAGGGGAAGCTTTCTTT. The V gene is TRBV6-6, the J gene TRBJ1-1; 9 bases agree with TRBD1. J gave up 8 bases and V 3 bases, and 4 bases lay outside the gene matches. Germline V lookup: CDR1 MNHNY, CDR2 SVGAGI (reference sequence). The CDR3 covers 13 residues.